A single sample is the source of the 9 T cell receptor beta chains below, sequenced in a study of T cells in Graves' hyperthyroidism and ophthalmopathy. Authors of the study amplified TCR beta CDR3 regions from RNA transcripts. Carried out on the TCR CDR3, a first-round RT-PCR used the HTBI primer set. TCRdb called the multiplex PCR reads again in MiXCR, with one record for every CDR3 protein. The sample comprises about 600,000 distinct CDR3 sequences, 14% of which are singletons, and 6.5% to 9% rests with the top ten. The material sequenced was blood. These receptors were taken from a woman younger than 30 with Graves' ophthalmopathy.

This clonotype appeared a few times. Germline is not matched at one junction end, which may reflect a read error. The chain is built from TRBV7-7 and TRBJ1-3; 7 positions match TRBD1. CDR1 is SSHAT and CDR2 is FNYEAQ in the germline V gene (reference sequence). The CDR3 is 14 residues long. The CDR3 bases are TGTGCTAGCAGCCAAGACAGGGTGGGAAACACCATATATTTT. Protein product: CASSQDRVGNTIYF.

This clonotype was recorded many times. This chain uses TRBV30 with TRBJ1-1; perhaps TRBD1 as D (6 bases). The germline V gene encodes CDR1 GTSNPN and CDR2 SVGIG (reference sequence). This CDR3 spans 14 amino acids. Trimming removed 2 bases from V and 1 base from J, with 11 bases in between. CDR3 in amino acids: CAWSTDSQNTEAFF. CDR3 DNA: TGTGCCTGGAGTACGGACAGTCAGAACACTGAAGCTTTCTTT.

The DNA for the CDR3 is TGTGCCAGCAGCCCTCCGGGACAGGTCCGCTACAATGAGCAGTTCTTC. Translated, it gives CASSPPGQVRYNEQFF. This sequence joins TRBV7-9 and TRBJ2-1; 8 nucleotides agree with TRBD1. V lost 5 bases to trimming and J lost 3 bases; unmatched junction nucleotides: 9. This CDR3 is built from 16 residues. The germline V gene has CDR1 SEHNR and CDR2 FQNEAQ (reference sequence).

In its sample, this clonotype was seen many times. J is TRBJ2-7 and V is TRBV7-8; no clear D. The CDR3 is 15 amino acids. CDR1 and CDR2 from the germline V gene are SGHVS and FQNEAQ. V was shortened by 4 bases and J by 5 bases, with 18 bases between the two germline ends. The CDR3 sequence: CASSSRTVLRNEQYF. The CDR3, as DNA: TGTGCCAGCAGCTCACGGACGGTTCTTCGGAACGAGCAGTACTTC.

This clonotype was seen repeatedly, ten times or more. The V and J genes are TRBV20-1 and TRBJ2-7, with D perhaps TRBD2 (7 bases). The CDR3 is 14 amino acids. Looked up from germline, CDR1 is DFQATT and CDR2 is SNEGSKA (reference sequence). The germline V and J ends were trimmed by 6 bases and 3 bases, with 18 bases remaining between them. Written as DNA, the CDR3 is TGCAGTGCCGTCGGGGGGCGAGTATACTACGAGCAGTACTTC. Its protein is CSAVGGRVYYEQYF.

In its sample, this clonotype was seen many times. The rearrangement uses TRBV30 and TRBJ2-5; possible D gene TRBD1, 5 bases. The V gene's germline CDR1 is GTSNPN and CDR2 SVGIG (reference sequence). The CDR3 is made up of 11 amino acids. The germline V and J ends were trimmed by 4 bases and 5 bases, with 8 bases remaining between them. CDR3 DNA: TGTGCCTGGACAGGGCGGGAGACCCAGTACTTC. Translation gives CAWTGRETQYF.

V is TRBV6-2 or TRBV6-3 and J is TRBJ2-7, with 8 bases aligning to TRBD1. The CDR3 spans 14 residues. Germline CDR1 and CDR2: MNHEY and SVGEGT. J was trimmed by 7 bases and V by 5 bases; bases with no gene match: 10. CDR3 nucleotides: TGTGCCAGCAGTAGCCGGGACAGGACTTTGGAGCAGTACTTC. Translation gives CASSSRDRTLEQYF.

This chain uses TRBV27 with TRBJ1-2; the match to TRBD1 covers 10 bases. The CDR3 totals 18 residues. Germline CDR1 reads MNHEY; CDR2 reads SMNVEV (reference sequence). V lost 1 base, J lost 3 bases, and 11 bases stayed unmatched. CDR3 sequence reads: CASSLLGDRGSSDYGYTF. CDR3 nucleotide sequence: TGTGCCAGCAGTTTATTGGGGGACAGGGGATCATCGGACTATGGCTACACCTTC.

At least ten counts were recorded for this clonotype. The chain is built from TRBV24-1 and TRBJ2-7; 9 bases agree with TRBD2. The V gene end was trimmed by 4 bases and the J gene end by 5 bases; junction bases not matched to a gene: 8. Germline assignment: CDR1 KGHDR and CDR2 SFDVKD. The CDR3 covers 15 residues. This CDR3 is CATSDSWAGGDEQYF. CDR3 nucleotides: TGTGCCACCAGTGACTCCTGGGCGGGAGGGGACGAGCAGTACTTC.